Listed below are T cell receptor beta chains from one sample, sequenced in a study of OX40 agonist ivuxolimab in advanced cancers. Method: immunoSEQ multiplex PCR; TCRdb's copy keeps in-frame clones and lacks some. The table includes 78,000 or so clones, approximately 90% detected once. This material consisted of CD4+ or CD8+ T cells sorted from blood, taken in a trial of the OX40 agonist ivuxolimab. The receptors here all came from an adult with an advanced solid tumor such as melanoma, head and neck, liver or kidney cancer. The CDR3 runs from the conserved cysteine through the conserved F or W. The D gene is left open where the match is weak. Clone size is shown for a subset of rows, as once, few, many or a class of expanded clone.

cdr3_length j_call clone_size d_call v_call cdr3_nt cdr3_aa
15 TRBJ1-5 few NA TRBV27 TGTGCCAGCAGTACTGGACAGCTTAGCAATCAGCCCCAGCATTTT CASSTGQLSNQPQHF
17 TRBJ2-1 few NA TRBV5-1 TGCGCCAGCAGCTTTGATGTGAAGAGAAATCGATTCAATGAGCAGTTCTTC CASSFDVKRNRFNEQFF
13 TRBJ2-1 NA NA TRBV1 TGCACCAGCGGGAAGGACTCCTACAATGAGCAGTTCTTC CTSGKDSYNEQFF
13 TRBJ2-1 NA NA TRBV27 TGTGCCAGCAGTAAAAAGGGCTACAATGAGCAGTTCTTC CASSKKGYNEQFF
15 TRBJ1-2 NA TRBD1 TRBV27 TGTGCCAGCAGTTCCGGGACAGGGGCACGGAATGGCTACACCTTC CASSSGTGARNGYTF
15 TRBJ2-6 NA NA TRBV5-1 TGCGCCAGCAGCTTCGGGCAAGCTGGGGCCAACGTCCTGACTTTC CASSFGQAGANVLTF
15 TRBJ2-1 NA TRBD2 TRBV19 TGTGCCAGTAGCCAACTAGCGGGAGGAAACAATGAGCAGTTCTTC CASSQLAGGNNEQFF
14 TRBJ2-7 NA NA TRBV9 TGTGCCAGCAGCTCAAGAGGGCTATCCTACGAGCAGTACTTC CASSSRGLSYEQYF
14 TRBJ2-5 NA NA TRBV5-1 TGCGCCAGCAGCTCGGACCGTTGGGGGGAGACCCAGTACTTC CASSSDRWGETQYF
15 TRBJ1-2 NA TRBD1 TRBV6-1 TGTGCCAGCAGTGCCGGGACAGGGGCAATGCAAGGCTACACCTTC CASSAGTGAMQGYTF
16 TRBJ1-3 NA TRBD1 TRBV5-1 TGCGCCAGCAGCAGGGGACAGCCGGGGGCTGGAAACACCATATATTTT CASSRGQPGAGNTIYF
15 TRBJ2-5 NA TRBD2 TRBV7-2 TGTGCCAGCAGCTCCTGGACTAGCGGGCAAGAGACCCAGTACTTC CASSSWTSGQETQYF
16 TRBJ2-3 NA TRBD2 TRBV7-6 TGTGCCAGCAGCTTAGCGGGAGGGCCGTTTGGAGATACGCAGTATTTT CASSLAGGPFGDTQYF
13 TRBJ2-5 NA NA TRBV2 TGTGCCAGCAACGGACTGGCCCAAGAGACCCAGTACTTC CASNGLAQETQYF
13 TRBJ1-2 NA TRBD1 TRBV25-1 TGTGCCAGCTGGGACAGGGATAGCTATGGCTACACCTTC CASWDRDSYGYTF
13 TRBJ2-7 NA TRBD1 TRBV29-1 TGCAGCGTTGACGGACAGGGCTCCTACGAGCAGTACTTC CSVDGQGSYEQYF
13 TRBJ1-2 NA NA TRBV19 TGTGCCAGTAGTATTGTTTCTAACTATGGCTACACCTTC CASSIVSNYGYTF
16 TRBJ2-5 NA TRBD1 TRBV4-1 TGCGCCAGCAGCCGGGACATTCAGGGGGCATATGAGACCCAGTACTTC CASSRDIQGAYETQYF
16 TRBJ2-7 NA NA TRBV11-2 TGTGCCAGCAGCTCGCAGCCGGGACCTCAAGACTACGAGCAGTACTTC CASSSQPGPQDYEQYF
19 TRBJ2-3 NA TRBD2 TRBV11-3 TGTGCCAGCAGCTTTATTAGATTGGGACTAGCGGCTAGCACAGATACGCAGTATTTT CASSFIRLGLAASTDTQYF
14 TRBJ1-1 NA NA TRBV27 TGTGCCAGCAGTTTTGACAGGATGAACACTGAAGCTTTCTTT CASSFDRMNTEAFF
16 TRBJ2-7 NA TRBD1 TRBV14 TGTGCCAGCAGCCAAATGTGGGGACAGGGTTCCTACGAGCAGTACTTC CASSQMWGQGSYEQYF
13 TRBJ1-5 NA NA TRBV5-6 TGTGCCAGCAGCTTGGGGGGTCATCAGCCCCAGCATTTT CASSLGGHQPQHF
17 TRBJ2-3 NA TRBD2 TRBV5-1 TGCGCCAGCAGCGTACCGACTAGCGGGAGGGCCCCAGATACGCAGTATTTT CASSVPTSGRAPDTQYF
16 TRBJ2-2 NA NA TRBV13 TGTGCCAGCAGCTTAGAGACAGTAAAAAACACCGGGGAGCTGTTTTTT CASSLETVKNTGELFF